This T cell receptor beta chain was recovered during a study of a mutant IDH1 vaccine in newly diagnosed glioma. Study information: Treatment recipients were about 62% male and around 40% female, and their mean age was 40.4 years.

Germline V gives CDR1 SGHRS, CDR2 YFSETQ. The length of the CDR3 is 12 residues. The germline V and J ends were trimmed by 2 bases and 5 bases, with 7 bases remaining between them. Regarding this clone: Its target is unknown.

The sample's time point: week 23, last vaccination. Doses of 300 ug of mutant IDH1 20-mer peptide were given with topical imiquimod. The repertoire was sequenced with immunoSEQ multiplex PCR; TCRdb's copy has only in-frame clones and lacks some. The sample has tens of thousands of clones; around 85% are singletons. The gene calls are TRBV5-1 and TRBJ2-5, with D uncertain. The receptor comes from a woman aged 50 to 65 with glioma. The input for sequencing was PBMCs, taken from a glioma patient whose treatment included an IDH1 peptide vaccine. Here the CDR3 DNA reads TGCGCCAGCAGCTTCTCCGCTGAGACCCAGTACTTC. This translates into CASSFSAETQYF.